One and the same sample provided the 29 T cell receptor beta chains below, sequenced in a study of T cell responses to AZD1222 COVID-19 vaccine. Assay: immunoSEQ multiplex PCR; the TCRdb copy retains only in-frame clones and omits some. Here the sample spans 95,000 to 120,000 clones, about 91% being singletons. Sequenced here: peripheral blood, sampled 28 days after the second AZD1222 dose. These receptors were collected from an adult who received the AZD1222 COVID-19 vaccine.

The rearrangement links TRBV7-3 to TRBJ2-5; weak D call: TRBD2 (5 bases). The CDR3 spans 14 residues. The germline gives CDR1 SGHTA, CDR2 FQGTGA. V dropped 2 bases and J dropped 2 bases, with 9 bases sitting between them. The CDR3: CASSLYGEQETQYF. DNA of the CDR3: TGTGCCAGCAGCTTATACGGGGAACAAGAGACCCAGTACTTC. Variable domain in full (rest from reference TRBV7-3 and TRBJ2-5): GAGVSQTPSNKVTEKGKYVELRCDPISGHTALYWYRQSLGQGPEFLIYFQGTGAADDSGLPNDRFFAVRPEGSVSTLKIQRTERGDSAVYLCASSLYGEQETQYFGPGTRLLVL.

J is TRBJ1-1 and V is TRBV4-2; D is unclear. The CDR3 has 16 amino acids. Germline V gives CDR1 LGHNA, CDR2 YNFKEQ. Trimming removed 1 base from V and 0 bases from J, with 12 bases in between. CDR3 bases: TGTGCCAGCAGCCAAGTCTCCGGCAGAGTGAACACTGAAGCTTTCTTT. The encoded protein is CASSQVSGRVNTEAFF.

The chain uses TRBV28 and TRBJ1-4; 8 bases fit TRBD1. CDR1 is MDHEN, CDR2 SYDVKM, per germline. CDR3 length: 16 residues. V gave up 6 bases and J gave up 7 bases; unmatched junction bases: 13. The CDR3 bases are TGTGCCAGCAGCCCCCCCCAGGGGGCAGAAGCTGAAAAACTGTTTTTT. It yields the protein CASSPPQGAEAEKLFF.

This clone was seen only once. CDR3 DNA sequence: TGTGCCACCAGCAGAGATAAGTTTGGGGGCACAGATACGCAGTATTTT. Amino acids: CATSRDKFGGTDTQYF. The chain employs TRBV15 and TRBJ2-3; D gene uncertain. Trimming stripped 0 bases from V and 1 base from J, with 11 bases between. This CDR3 contains 16 residues. CDR1 is LNHNV, CDR2 YYDKDF, per germline (reference sequence).

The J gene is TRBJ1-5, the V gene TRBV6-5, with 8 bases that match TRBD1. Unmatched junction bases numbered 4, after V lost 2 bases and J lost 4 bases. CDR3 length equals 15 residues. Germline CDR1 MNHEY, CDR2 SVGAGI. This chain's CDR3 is CASSYSYRGNQPQHF. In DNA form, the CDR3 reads TGTGCCAGCAGTTACAGCTACAGGGGGAATCAGCCCCAGCATTTT.

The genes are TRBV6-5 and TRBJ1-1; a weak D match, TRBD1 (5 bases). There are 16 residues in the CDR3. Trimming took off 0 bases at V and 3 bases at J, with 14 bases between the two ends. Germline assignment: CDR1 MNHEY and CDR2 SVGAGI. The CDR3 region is CASSYSNRLGDTEAFF. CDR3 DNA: TGTGCCAGCAGTTACTCGAACCGTCTGGGGGACACTGAAGCTTTCTTT.

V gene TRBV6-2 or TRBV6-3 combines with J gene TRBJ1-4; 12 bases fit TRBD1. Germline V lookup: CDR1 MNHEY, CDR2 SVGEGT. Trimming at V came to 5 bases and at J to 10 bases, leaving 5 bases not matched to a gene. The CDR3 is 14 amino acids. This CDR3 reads CASSGDRGRGKLFF. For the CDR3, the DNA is TGTGCCAGCAGTGGGGACAGGGGGCGCGGAAAACTGTTTTTT.

Here the CDR3 reads CASSEHPAANTGELFF. The DNA of the CDR3 is TGTGCCAGCAGTGAACACCCAGCCGCGAACACCGGGGAGCTGTTTTTT. The chain links TRBV2 to TRBJ2-2; D is undetermined. Deletions cut 2 bases from V and 0 bases from J, with 10 bases between. This CDR3 is 16 amino acids long. Germline loops: CDR1 SNHLY, CDR2 FYNNEI.

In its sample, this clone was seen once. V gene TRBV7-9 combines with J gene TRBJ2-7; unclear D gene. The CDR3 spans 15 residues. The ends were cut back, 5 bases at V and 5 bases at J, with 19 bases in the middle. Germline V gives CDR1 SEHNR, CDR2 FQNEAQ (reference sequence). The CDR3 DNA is TGTGCCAGCAGCCCCACGTCGGCAGGCAAGAACGAGCAGTACTTC. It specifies CASSPTSAGKNEQYF.

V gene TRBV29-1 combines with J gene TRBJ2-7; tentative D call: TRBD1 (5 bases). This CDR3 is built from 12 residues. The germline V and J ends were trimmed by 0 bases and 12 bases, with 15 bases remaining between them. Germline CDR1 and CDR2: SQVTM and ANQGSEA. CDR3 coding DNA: TGCAGCGTTGAAGACGCAGGGTTTGTTCGGTACTTC. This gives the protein CSVEDAGFVRYF.

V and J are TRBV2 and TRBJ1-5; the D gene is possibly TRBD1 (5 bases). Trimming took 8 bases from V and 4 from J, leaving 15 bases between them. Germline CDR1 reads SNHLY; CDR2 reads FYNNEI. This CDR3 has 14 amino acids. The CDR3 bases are TGTGCCAGCGACCTAGACGGGACTAATCAGCCCCAGCATTTT. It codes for CASDLDGTNQPQHF.

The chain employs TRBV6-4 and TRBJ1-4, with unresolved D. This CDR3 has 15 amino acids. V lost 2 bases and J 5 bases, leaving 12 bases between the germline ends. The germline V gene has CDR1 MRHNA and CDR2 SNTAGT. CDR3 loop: CASSDTPGANEKLFF. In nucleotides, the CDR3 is TGTGCCAGCAGTGACACCCCTGGAGCAAATGAAAAACTGTTTTTT.

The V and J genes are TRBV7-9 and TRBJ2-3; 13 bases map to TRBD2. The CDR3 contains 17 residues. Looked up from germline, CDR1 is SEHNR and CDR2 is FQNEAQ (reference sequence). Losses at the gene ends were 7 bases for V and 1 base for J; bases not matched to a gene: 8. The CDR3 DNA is TGTGCCAGCACCTCTTCCGGACTAGCGGGGGGCACAGATACGCAGTATTTT. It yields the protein CASTSSGLAGGTDTQYF. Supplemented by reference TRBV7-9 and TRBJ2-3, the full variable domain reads DTGVSQNPRHKITKRGQNVTFRCDPISEHNRLYWYRQTLGQGPEFLTYFQNEAQLEKSRLLSDRFSAERPKGSFSTLEIQRTEQGDSAMYLCASTSSGLAGGTDTQYFGPGTRLTVL.

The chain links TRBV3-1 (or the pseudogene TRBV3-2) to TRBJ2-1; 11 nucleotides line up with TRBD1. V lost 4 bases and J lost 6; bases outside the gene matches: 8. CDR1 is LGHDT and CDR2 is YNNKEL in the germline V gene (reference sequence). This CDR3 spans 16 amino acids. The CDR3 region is CASSPSDRGRGNEQFF. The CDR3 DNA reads TGTGCCAGCAGCCCTTCGGACAGGGGGCGCGGCAATGAGCAGTTCTTC.

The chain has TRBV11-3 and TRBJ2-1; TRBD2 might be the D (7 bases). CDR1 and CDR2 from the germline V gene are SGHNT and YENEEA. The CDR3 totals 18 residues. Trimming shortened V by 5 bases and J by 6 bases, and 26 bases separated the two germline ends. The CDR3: CASSPRQARASGVNEQFF. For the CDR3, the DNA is TGTGCCAGCAGCCCCAGACAGGCGCGCGCTAGCGGAGTCAATGAGCAGTTCTTC.

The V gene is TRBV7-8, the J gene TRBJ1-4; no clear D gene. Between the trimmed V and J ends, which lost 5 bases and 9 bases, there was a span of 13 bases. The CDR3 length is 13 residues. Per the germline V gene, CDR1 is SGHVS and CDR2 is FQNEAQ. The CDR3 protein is CASSPGREKKLFF. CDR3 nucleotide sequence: TGTGCCAGCAGCCCCGGTAGGGAGAAAAAACTGTTTTTT.

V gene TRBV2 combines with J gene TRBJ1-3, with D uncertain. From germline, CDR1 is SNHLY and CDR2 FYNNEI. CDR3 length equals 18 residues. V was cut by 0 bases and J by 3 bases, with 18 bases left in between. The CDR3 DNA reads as TGTGCCAGCAGTGAAGCGCATATTGGAGGGATCGGTGGAAACACCATATATTTT. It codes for CASSEAHIGGIGGNTIYF. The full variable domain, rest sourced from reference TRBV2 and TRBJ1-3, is EPEVTQTPSHQVTQMGQEVILRCVPISNHLYFYWYRQILGQKVEFLVSFYNNEISEKSEIFDDQFSVERPDGSNFTLKIRSTKLEDSAMYFCASSEAHIGGIGGNTIYFGEGSWLTVV.

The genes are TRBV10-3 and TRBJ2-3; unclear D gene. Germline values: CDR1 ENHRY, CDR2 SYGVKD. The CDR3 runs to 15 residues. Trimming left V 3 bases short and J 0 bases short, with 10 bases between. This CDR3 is CAISEFAASTDTQYF. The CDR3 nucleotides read TGTGCCATCAGTGAATTTGCGGCTAGCACAGATACGCAGTATTTT.

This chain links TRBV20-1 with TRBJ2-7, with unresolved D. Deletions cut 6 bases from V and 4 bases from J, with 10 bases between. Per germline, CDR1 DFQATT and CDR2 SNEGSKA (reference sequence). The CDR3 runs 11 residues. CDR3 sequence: CSAETEYEQYF. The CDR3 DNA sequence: TGCAGTGCCGAGACCGAGTACGAGCAGTACTTC.

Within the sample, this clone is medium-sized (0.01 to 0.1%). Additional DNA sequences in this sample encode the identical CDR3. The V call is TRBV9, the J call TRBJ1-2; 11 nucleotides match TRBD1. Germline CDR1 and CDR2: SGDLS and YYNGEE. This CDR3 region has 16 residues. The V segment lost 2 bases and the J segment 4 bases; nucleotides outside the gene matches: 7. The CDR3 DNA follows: TGTGCCAGCAGCGTTCCCGGGACAGGGGGTGCCTATGGCTACACCTTC. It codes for CASSVPGTGGAYGYTF.

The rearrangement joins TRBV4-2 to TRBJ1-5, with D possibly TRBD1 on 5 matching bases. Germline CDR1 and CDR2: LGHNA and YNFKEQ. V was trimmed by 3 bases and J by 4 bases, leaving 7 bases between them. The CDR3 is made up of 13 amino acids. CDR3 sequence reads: CASSQQGNQPQHF. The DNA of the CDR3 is TGTGCCAGCAGCCAGCAGGGAAATCAGCCCCAGCATTTT.

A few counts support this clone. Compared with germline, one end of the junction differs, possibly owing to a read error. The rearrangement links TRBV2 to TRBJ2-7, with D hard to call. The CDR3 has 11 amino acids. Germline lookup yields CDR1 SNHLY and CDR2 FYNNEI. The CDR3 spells CASSDWAELNF. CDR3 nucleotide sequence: TGTGCCAGCAGTGACTGGGCAGAGCTCAACTTC.

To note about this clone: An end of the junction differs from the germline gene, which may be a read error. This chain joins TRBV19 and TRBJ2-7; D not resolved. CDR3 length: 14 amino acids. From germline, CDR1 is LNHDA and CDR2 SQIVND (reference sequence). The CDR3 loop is CASRIAESSYEQYF. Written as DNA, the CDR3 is TGTGCCAGTAGAATAGCAGAGAGCTCCTACGAGCAGTACTTC. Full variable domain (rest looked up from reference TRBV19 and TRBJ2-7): DGGITQSPKYLFRKEGQNVTLSCEQNLNHDAMYWYRQDPGQGLRLIYYSQIVNDFQKGDIAEGYSVSREKKESFPLTVTSAQKNPTAFYLCASRIAESSYEQYFGPGTRLTVT.

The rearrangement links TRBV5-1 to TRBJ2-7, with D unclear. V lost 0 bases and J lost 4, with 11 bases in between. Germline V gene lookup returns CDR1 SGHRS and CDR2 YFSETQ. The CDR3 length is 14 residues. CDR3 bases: TGCGCCAGCAGCTTGGAGGCAGGCGTATACGAGCAGTACTTC. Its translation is CASSLEAGVYEQYF.

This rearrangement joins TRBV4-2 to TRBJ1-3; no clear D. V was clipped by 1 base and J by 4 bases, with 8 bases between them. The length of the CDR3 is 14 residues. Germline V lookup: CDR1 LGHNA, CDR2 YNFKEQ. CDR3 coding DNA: TGTGCCAGCAGCCAAGGTTTTTCGGGAAACACCATATATTTT. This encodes CASSQGFSGNTIYF.

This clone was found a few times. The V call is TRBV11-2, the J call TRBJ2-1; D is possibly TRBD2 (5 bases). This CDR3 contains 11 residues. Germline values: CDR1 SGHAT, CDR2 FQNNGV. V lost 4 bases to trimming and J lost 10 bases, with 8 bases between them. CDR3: CASSSIAEQFF. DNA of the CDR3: TGTGCCAGCAGCTCCATAGCGGAGCAGTTCTTC.

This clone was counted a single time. The DNA for the CDR3 is TGTGCCAGCAGTGAAGGAGGGTATCCCTCGCCCCAGCATTTT. This codes for CASSEGGYPSPQHF. The rearrangement uses TRBV6-1 and TRBJ1-5; D unresolved. The CDR3 has 14 residues. Germline-derived CDR1 and CDR2 are MNHNS and SASEGT. Trimming cost V 1 base and J 9 bases, with 13 bases left between them.

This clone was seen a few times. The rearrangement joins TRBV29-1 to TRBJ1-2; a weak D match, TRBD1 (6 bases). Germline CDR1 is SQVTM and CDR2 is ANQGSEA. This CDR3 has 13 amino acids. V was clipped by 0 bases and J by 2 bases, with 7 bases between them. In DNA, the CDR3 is TGCAGCGTTGAAGACGGACAGAACTATGGCTACACCTTC. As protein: CSVEDGQNYGYTF.

The CDR3 protein is CASSSRSRGGYTF. CDR3 sequence (DNA): TGTGCCAGCAGTTCACGGTCTAGAGGGGGCTACACCTTC. The chain employs TRBV28 and TRBJ1-2; D not resolved. The CDR3 is 13 amino acids. In germline, CDR1 is MDHEN, CDR2 SYDVKM. V lost 4 bases to trimming and J lost 8 bases, with 14 bases between them.